A single T cell receptor beta chain is shown here with its context. Its antigen is undetermined. The data stem from a study of T cells expressing NK-cell markers. In generating TCR beta cDNA, 5'RACE template switching with UMIs was used. From the 5' RACE reads, TCRdb lists one entry per CDR3 protein and no DNA. This table lists about 260,000 distinct CDR3 sequences. Study-wide results and caveats: Once again these clonotypes came out on top in the CD3+CD56-NKG2C+ fraction of several donors.

The material sequenced was blood T cells: a sorted CD56 or NKG2C T cell subset, CD4+ or CD8+ T cells, or bulk PBMC T cells (not recorded which). The receptor was isolated from a young man in good health.

The CDR3 region is CSARTGQVGELFF. The chain has TRBV20-1 and TRBJ2-2; there is no DNA to check the TCRdb D call of TRBD1. The CDR3 totals 13 residues. From germline, CDR1 is DFQATT and CDR2 SNEGSKA (reference sequence).